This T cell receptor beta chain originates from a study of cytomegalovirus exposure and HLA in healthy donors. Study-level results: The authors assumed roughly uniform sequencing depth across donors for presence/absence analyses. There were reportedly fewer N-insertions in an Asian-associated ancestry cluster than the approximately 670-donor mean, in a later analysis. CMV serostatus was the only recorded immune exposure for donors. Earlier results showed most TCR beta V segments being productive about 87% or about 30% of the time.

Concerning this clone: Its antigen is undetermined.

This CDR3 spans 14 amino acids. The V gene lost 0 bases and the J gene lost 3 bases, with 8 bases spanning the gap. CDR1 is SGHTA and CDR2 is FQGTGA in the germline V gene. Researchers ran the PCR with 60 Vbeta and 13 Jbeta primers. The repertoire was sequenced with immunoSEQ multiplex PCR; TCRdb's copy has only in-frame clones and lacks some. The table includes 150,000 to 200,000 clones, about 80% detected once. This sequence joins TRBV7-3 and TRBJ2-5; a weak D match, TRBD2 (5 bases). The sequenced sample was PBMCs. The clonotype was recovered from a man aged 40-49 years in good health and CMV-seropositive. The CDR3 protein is CASSLTVGEETQYF. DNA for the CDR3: TGTGCCAGCAGCTTAACGGTCGGGGAAGAGACCCAGTACTTC. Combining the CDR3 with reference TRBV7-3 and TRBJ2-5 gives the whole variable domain GAGVSQTPSNKVTEKGKYVELRCDPISGHTALYWYRQSLGQGPEFLIYFQGTGAADDSGLPNDRFFAVRPEGSVSTLKIQRTERGDSAVYLCASSLTVGEETQYFGPGTRLLVL.